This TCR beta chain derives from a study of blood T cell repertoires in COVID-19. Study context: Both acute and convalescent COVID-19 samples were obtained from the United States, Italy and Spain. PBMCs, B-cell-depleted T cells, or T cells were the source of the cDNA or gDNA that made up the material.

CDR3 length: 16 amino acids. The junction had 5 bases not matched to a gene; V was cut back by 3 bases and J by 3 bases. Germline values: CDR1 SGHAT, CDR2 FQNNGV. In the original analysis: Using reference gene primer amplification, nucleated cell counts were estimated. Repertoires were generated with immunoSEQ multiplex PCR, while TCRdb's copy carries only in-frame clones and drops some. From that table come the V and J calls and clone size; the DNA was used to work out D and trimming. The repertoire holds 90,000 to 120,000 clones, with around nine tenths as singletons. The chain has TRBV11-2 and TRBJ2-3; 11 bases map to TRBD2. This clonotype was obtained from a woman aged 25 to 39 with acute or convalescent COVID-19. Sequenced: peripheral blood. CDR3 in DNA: TGTGCCAGCAGCTTCGGTAGCGGGAGGGCAACAGATACGCAGTATTTT. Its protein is CASSFGSGRATDTQYF.